This T cell receptor beta chain was sequenced in a study of shared clonotypes between healthy human individuals. On the study more broadly: The plates for each donor numbered three CD4 naive, three CD4 memory, two CD8 naive and one CD8 memory.

At least ten counts were recorded for this clone. The antigen is unknown. Produced via immunoSEQ multiplex PCR; TCRdb's table is partial and in-frame only. The sample shows over 850,000 clones, approximately 78% of them seen only once. This CDR3 contains 17 residues. The germline V gene encodes CDR1 MNHNS and CDR2 SASEGT. V dropped 0 bases and J dropped 2 bases, with 17 bases sitting between them. General study findings and limits: Generally, naive subsets (rather than memory subsets) showed larger estimated richness.

The chain has TRBV6-1 and TRBJ2-7; possibly TRBD1 for D (6 bases). The sequenced sample consisted of memory CD4+ T cells from PBMCs. Subset indicated: CD45RA-negative fraction. This TCR came from a man aged 18-30 years in good health. Some clones in this sample may be carry-over from other donors' samples. CDR3 nucleotide sequence: TGTGCCAGCAGTGAAGCGCAGGGGTGGGGACACACCTACGAGCAGTACTTC. It encodes CASSEAQGWGHTYEQYF.